The following is a T cell receptor beta chain sequence with its context. The antigen is unknown. The entry originates in a study of shared clonotypes between healthy human individuals. The study, taken as a whole, reports: Shared clonotypes across all four donors exceeded non-shared ones in generation probability.

V was trimmed by 2 bases and J by 3 bases, leaving 8 bases between them. Germline CDR1 reads MNHEY; CDR2 reads SVGAGI. This CDR3 region has 14 residues. The method was immunoSEQ multiplex PCR; TCRdb's version includes in-frame clones alone and lacks a portion of them. The table has 800,000 to 950,000 clones, roughly 96% seen once. Naive-designated CD8 cells lacked CD45RO, were positively enriched for CCR7, and omitted terminally differentiated effector memory CD45RA+ cells. The sequenced sample was naive CD8+ T cells sorted from blood. The J gene is TRBJ1-5, the V gene TRBV6-5; D is unclear. The TCR originated in a man aged 30-40 years in good health. This chain's CDR3 is CASSYGVYNQPQHF. CDR3 nucleotides: TGTGCCAGCAGTTACGGGGTTTACAATCAGCCCCAGCATTTT.